Each of the 22 T cell receptor beta chains below was sequenced from the same sample in a study of patients and donors after allogeneic stem cell transplantation. TCRdb called the RT-PCR reads again in MiXCR, with one record for every CDR3 protein. The data contain fewer than 180,000 distinct CDR3 sequences, approximately 35% of them singletons. Material: blood, either unsorted or a sorted T cell fraction (not recorded which). Every receptor here comes from a human donor who was either an allogeneic HSCT recipient or a stem cell or donor lymphocyte infusion donor (not recorded which). It is not recorded whose cells these are; they may come from a transplant donor.

The chain uses TRBV20-1 and TRBJ1-1; 7 bases map to TRBD1. The trim removed 6 bases at V and 3 bases at J, leaving 13 bases unmatched. CDR1 DFQATT and CDR2 SNEGSKA come from the germline V gene (reference sequence). The CDR3 sequence is 15 residues long. CDR3 in DNA: TGCAGTGCGGAGTCCCTTACAGGGGATGACACTGAAGCTTTCTTT. It specifies CSAESLTGDDTEAFF.

In the case of this clonotype: An end of the junction does not agree with germline; a read error may underlie this. V usage is TRBV5-1 and J usage is TRBJ1-1; the D gene is possibly TRBD1 (5 bases). CDR1 and CDR2 from the germline V gene are SGHRS and YFSETQ. The CDR3 has 13 residues. In nucleotides, the CDR3 is TGCGCCAGCAACTTGGGGGGGAGCACTGAAGCTTTCTTT. It specifies CASNLGGSTEAFF.

Note on this clonotype: One end of the junction fails to match germline, which may point to a read error. V usage is TRBV4-2 and J usage is TRBJ1-2, with unresolved D. Germline CDR1 and CDR2: LGHNA and YNFKEQ. The CDR3 covers 12 residues. CDR3: CASSPGNYGSTF. The CDR3 region has the DNA TGTGCCAGCAGCCCGGGGAACTATGGCTCCACCTTC.

This chain joins TRBV27 and TRBJ2-1; TRBD1 might be the D (6 bases). Germline assignment: CDR1 MNHEY and CDR2 SMNVEV (reference sequence). Trimming pared 8 bases from V and 3 bases from J, leaving 17 bases between. This CDR3 is 15 amino acids long. Here the CDR3 reads CASRRQDPLYNEQFF. DNA of the CDR3: TGTGCCAGCCGGCGACAGGACCCTCTCTACAATGAGCAGTTCTTC.

The chain links TRBV6-1 to TRBJ2-5; TRBD2 aligns across 8 bases. This CDR3 is built from 14 residues. The ends lost 8 bases at V and 4 bases at J; junction bases unmatched: 9. Per the germline V gene, CDR1 is MNHNS and CDR2 is SASEGT. The CDR3 coding sequence is TGTGCCAGCGGGGGACTAGTGCTTGGAGAGACCCAGTACTTC. It yields the protein CASGGLVLGETQYF.

This clonotype was counted between two and nine times. This chain connects TRBV12-3 or TRBV12-4 to TRBJ1-2; the D is unclear. The V end lost 1 base, the J end lost 8 bases, and 14 bases lay between the germline ends. The CDR3 runs 14 residues. The CDR3 DNA sequence: TGTGCCAGCAGTTTAGAGGTTTTCGGGCTGGGCTACACCTTC. Translating gives CASSLEVFGLGYTF.

The CDR3 DNA reads TGTGCCAGCAGCAACAGACAGGGGTTGGGCAATCAGCCCCAGCATTTT. It encodes CASSNRQGLGNQPQHF. J is TRBJ1-5 and V is TRBV6-1; 8 positions agree with TRBD1. V gave up 6 bases and J gave up 2 bases; unmatched junction bases: 9. CDR3 size: 16 residues. Germline V gene data show CDR1 as MNHNS and CDR2 as SASEGT.

The J gene is TRBJ1-4, the V gene TRBV3-1; D unclear. V lost 1 base and J 2 bases, leaving 8 bases between the germline ends. CDR3 length: 15 amino acids. Germline V gene data show CDR1 as LGHDT and CDR2 as YNNKEL (reference sequence). The DNA for the CDR3 is TGTGCCAGCAGCCAAGGAGACAACACTAATGAAAAACTGTTTTTT. This encodes CASSQGDNTNEKLFF.

V usage is TRBV9 and J usage is TRBJ2-3, with 10 bases identical to TRBD2. This CDR3 comprises 16 residues. Germline CDR1 and CDR2: SGDLS and YYNGEE. J lost 0 bases, V lost 3 bases, and 4 bases had no gene match. For the CDR3, the DNA is TGTGCCAGCAGCGGCCCACTAGCGGGGAGCACAGATACGCAGTATTTT. This sequence encodes CASSGPLAGSTDTQYF.

The sample holds a few counts of this clonotype. The V call is TRBV9, the J call TRBJ2-3, with D perhaps matching TRBD2 (6 bases). The CDR3 is 15 amino acids. The V gene lost 0 bases and the J gene lost 4 bases, with 12 bases spanning the gap. Germline assignment: CDR1 SGDLS and CDR2 YYNGEE. The CDR3 loop is CASSVEEGVSDTQYF. Written as DNA, the CDR3 is TGTGCCAGCAGCGTAGAGGAGGGCGTCTCAGATACGCAGTATTTT.

The chain couples TRBV27 to TRBJ1-5; D perhaps matches TRBD1 (5 bases). The CDR3 is 16 amino acids. The germline V gene has CDR1 MNHEY and CDR2 SMNVEV (reference sequence). V was pared by 5 bases and J by 2 bases, with 16 bases between. In nucleotides, the CDR3 is TGTGCCAGCAGTCAACGTGGGGCGGGTGGCAATCAGCCCCAGCATTTT. This encodes CASSQRGAGGNQPQHF.

V usage is TRBV11-2 and J usage is TRBJ2-1, with D hard to call. Germline CDR1 SGHAT, CDR2 FQNNGV. This CDR3 comprises 11 residues. V lost 4 bases to trimming and J lost 12 bases, with 10 bases between them. As DNA, the CDR3 is TGTGCCAGCAGCTCTTTAGTTGGGCAGTTCTTC. As protein: CASSSLVGQFF.

The V and J genes are TRBV9 and TRBJ1-1; TRBD1 agrees at 7 bases. CDR1 and CDR2 (germline): SGDLS, YYNGEE. Unmatched junction bases numbered 5, after V lost 3 bases and J lost 6 bases. This CDR3 contains 13 residues. The CDR3: CASSGQGYAEAFF. CDR3 DNA: TGTGCCAGCAGCGGACAGGGTTACGCTGAAGCTTTCTTT.

In DNA form, the CDR3 reads TGTGCGACCAACCCTATGGGGGGTATCATGAACACTGAAGCTTTCTTT. The encoded protein is CATNPMGGIMNTEAFF. The chain is built from TRBV11-2 and TRBJ1-1, with a possible D match to TRBD1 (5 bases). Germline-derived CDR1 and CDR2 are SGHAT and FQNNGV. The CDR3 contains 16 residues.

This clonotype has more than one count but fewer than ten. V usage is TRBV5-1 and J usage is TRBJ1-1; 12 bases line up with TRBD1. J lost 3 bases, V lost 5 bases, and 11 bases had no gene match. Germline lookup yields CDR1 SGHRS and CDR2 YFSETQ. The CDR3 contains 17 residues. CDR3 residues: CASRWGTGGPGDTEAFF. The CDR3 bases are TGCGCCAGCAGGTGGGGGACAGGGGGCCCCGGAGACACTGAAGCTTTCTTT.

The genes are TRBV20-1 and TRBJ2-7; 8 nucleotides align to TRBD2. Germline CDR1 DFQATT, CDR2 SNEGSKA (reference sequence). The CDR3 is 14 amino acids. Trimming cost V 6 bases and J 4 bases; bases outside gene matches: 11. CDR3 nucleotide sequence: TGCAGTGCCCCGGGGGGGCAAGCGGGTTACGAGCAGTACGTC. This encodes CSAPGGQAGYEQYV.

This clonotype was seen once. The chain has TRBV6-2 or TRBV6-3 and TRBJ2-3, with a weak D call TRBD2 (5 bases). V lost 6 bases to trimming and J lost 1 base, with 11 bases between them. The CDR3 has 14 amino acids. Germline V gene sequence: CDR1 MNHEY, CDR2 SVGEGT. The CDR3 sequence is CASSPRERTDTQYF. In DNA form, the CDR3 reads TGTGCCAGCAGCCCGAGGGAACGCACAGATACGCAGTATTTT.

The J gene is TRBJ2-1, the V gene TRBV7-2; 7 positions agree with TRBD2. This CDR3 has 15 residues. V lost 10 bases, J lost 6 bases, and 15 bases stayed unmatched. Germline assignment: CDR1 SGHTA and CDR2 FQGNSA. The CDR3 DNA is TGTGCCACCGCATTTATTGGACTAGTGAGCAATGAGCAGTTCTTC. Its translation is CATAFIGLVSNEQFF. The whole variable domain, filled in from reference TRBV7-2 and TRBJ2-1, reads GAGVSQSPSNKVTEKGKDVELRCDPISGHTALYWYRQSLGQGLEFLIYFQGNSAPDKSGLPSDRFSAERTGGSVSTLTIQRTQQEDSAVYLCATAFIGLVSNEQFFGPGTRLTVL.

This clonotype was counted a few times. CDR3 nucleotides: TGTGCCAGCAGTCCGACAGGGTTGTCGGGAAACATTCAGTACTTC. Translated, it gives CASSPTGLSGNIQYF. The chain combines TRBV6-5 with TRBJ2-4; 7 nucleotides match TRBD1. Germline V CDR1 and CDR2: MNHEY, SVGAGI. The CDR3 contains 15 residues. After removal of 5 bases from V and 6 bases from J, the junction contained 10 bases not matched to a gene.

This chain joins TRBV19 and TRBJ1-1; D is uncertain. Germline assignment: CDR1 LNHDA and CDR2 SQIVND (reference sequence). V shed 7 bases and J shed 5 bases, with 17 bases lying between them. The CDR3 is 14 residues long. The CDR3 DNA reads as TGTGCCAGTACCCCCGTGACAATAGTAACTGAAGCTTTCTTT. It is translated as CASTPVTIVTEAFF.

The chain has TRBV7-9 and TRBJ2-5; D call uncertain. The germline gives CDR1 SEHNR, CDR2 FQNEAQ (reference sequence). Trimming left V 3 bases short and J 10 bases short, with 15 bases between. CDR3 size: 13 residues. The DNA of the CDR3 is TGTGCCAGCAGCTTCGGACCGGGCCCGATCCAGTACTTC. It is translated as CASSFGPGPIQYF.

The sample holds a few counts of this clonotype. The rearrangement uses TRBV12-3 or TRBV12-4 and TRBJ1-2; D gene ambiguous. V lost 5 bases and J 6 bases, leaving 19 bases between the germline ends. This CDR3 contains 15 residues. The chain's CDR3 is CASSPGGRQFHGYTF. CDR3 DNA sequence: TGTGCCAGCAGTCCCGGTGGACGGCAATTCCATGGCTACACCTTC.